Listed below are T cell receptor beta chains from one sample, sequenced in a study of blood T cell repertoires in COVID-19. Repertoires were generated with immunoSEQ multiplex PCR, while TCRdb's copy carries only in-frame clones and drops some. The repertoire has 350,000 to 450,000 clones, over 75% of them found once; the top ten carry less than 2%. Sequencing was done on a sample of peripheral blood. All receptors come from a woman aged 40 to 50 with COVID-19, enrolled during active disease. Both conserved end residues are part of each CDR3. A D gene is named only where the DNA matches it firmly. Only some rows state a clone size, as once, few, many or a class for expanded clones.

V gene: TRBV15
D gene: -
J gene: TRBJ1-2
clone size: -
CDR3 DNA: TGTGCCACCGCAACAGGGTCCTATGGCTACACCTTC
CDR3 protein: CATATGSYGYTF

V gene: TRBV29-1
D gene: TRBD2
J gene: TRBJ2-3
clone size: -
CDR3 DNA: TGCAGCGTTACGGGACTAGCGGGAGCTCCAGATACGCAGTATTTT
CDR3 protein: CSVTGLAGAPDTQYF

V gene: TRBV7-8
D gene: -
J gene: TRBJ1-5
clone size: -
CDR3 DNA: TGTGCCAGCAGCCAACTGGGGGGGTATAGCAATCAGCCCCAGCATTTT
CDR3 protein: CASSQLGGYSNQPQHF

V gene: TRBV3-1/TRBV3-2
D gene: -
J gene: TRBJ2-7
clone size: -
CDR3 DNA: TGTGCCAGCAGCAGCGTCCGATACGGGGAGCAGTACTTC
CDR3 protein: CASSSVRYGEQYF

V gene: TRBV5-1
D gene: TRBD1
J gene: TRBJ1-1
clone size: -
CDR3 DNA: TGCGCCAGCAGCCCCCGGGACAGTAACACTGAAGCTTTCTTT
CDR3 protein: CASSPRDSNTEAFF

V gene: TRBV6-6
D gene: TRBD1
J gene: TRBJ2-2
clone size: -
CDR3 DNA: TGTGCCAGCAGCCAGACAGGGGATGGAAGGGCCGGGGAGCTGTTTTTT
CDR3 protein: CASSQTGDGRAGELFF

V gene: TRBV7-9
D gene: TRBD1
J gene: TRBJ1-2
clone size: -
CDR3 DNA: TGTGCCAGCAGCCCTAGCTTCAGGGACAGTGTTTATGGCTACACCTTC
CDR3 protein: CASSPSFRDSVYGYTF

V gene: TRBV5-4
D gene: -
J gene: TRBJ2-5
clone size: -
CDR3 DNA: TGTGCCAGCAGCTTCGGGTCTGAGACCCAGTACTTC
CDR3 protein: CASSFGSETQYF

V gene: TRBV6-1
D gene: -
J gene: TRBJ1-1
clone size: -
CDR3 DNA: TGTGCCAGCAATGAACAGGGTTGGGCTTTCTTT
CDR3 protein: CASNEQGWAFF

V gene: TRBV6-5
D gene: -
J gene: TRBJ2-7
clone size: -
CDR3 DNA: TGTGCCACCAGGACAGCCGACGACGAGCAGTACTTC
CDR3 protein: CATRTADDEQYF

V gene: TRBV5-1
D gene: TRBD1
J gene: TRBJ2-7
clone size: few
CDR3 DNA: TGCGCCAGCAGCTTGGCGCGGGACAGGGTCTCCTACGAGCAGTACTTC
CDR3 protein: CASSLARDRVSYEQYF